This record looks at one T cell receptor (beta chain) sequence and its context. The V gene's germline CDR1 is MNHNY and CDR2 SVGAGI (reference sequence). There are 14 residues in the CDR3. Trimming left V 6 bases short and J 1 base short, with 10 bases between. Original processing methods: The assay estimated nucleated cells by amplifying reference gene primers. Libraries were prepared by immunoSEQ multiplex PCR; TCRdb keeps only in-frame clonotypes and omits some of them. The V and J calls and clone size are taken from that table; D and trimming were inferred from the DNA. The table includes about 180,000 clones, roughly 81% detected once. This sample is drawn from a study of blood T cell repertoires in COVID-19. Study in general: The samples span acute and convalescent COVID-19 from the United States, Italy and Spain. T cells, B-cell-depleted T cells, or PBMCs provided the cDNA or gDNA that served as material.

The Seattle patients, enrolled during active infection, were followed longitudinally. Source material: peripheral blood. The V and J genes are TRBV6-6 and TRBJ1-5, with D possibly being TRBD1 (5 bases). This TCR was recovered from a woman aged 80 or over with COVID-19, enrolled during active disease. In DNA form, the CDR3 reads TGTGCCAGCAGCCAGGGAGGGAGCAATCAGCCCCAGCATTTT. It translates to CASSQGGSNQPQHF.